Shown below are 32 T cell receptor beta chains from a single sample sequenced in a study of tumor-infiltrating lymphocytes in primary liver carcinoma (dated by TCRdb to 2017 to 2019). The data were produced on an Illumina HiSeq 2500. A constant-region primer and ProtoScript II reverse transcriptase were used to reverse-transcribe TCRbeta-specific cDNA from approximately 450 ng total RNA. The TCRbeta libraries were prepared through three rounds of nested multiplex PCR following a slightly modified ARM-PCR procedure. Multiplex TRBV1-TRBV30 forward primers and a Cbeta reverse primer were used in the first two PCR rounds, each of which was run for 10 to 11 cycles. TCRdb reran the public reads through fastp at Q25 and MiXCR, keeping productive beta chains. Records with the same CDR3 protein are collapsed into one entry carrying the most frequent genes and DNA. The sample table holds about 310,000 distinct CDR3 sequences, of which more than 55% were seen once. 15% to 20% of the sample is held by the ten biggest clonotypes.

Blood RNA was extracted from unsorted whole blood with TRIzol reagent; germline DNA came from the DNeasy Blood & Tissue kit. Sequencing was performed on peripheral blood. Receptor source: a woman aged 25 to 39 with primary liver carcinoma and hepatitis B virus infection.

As concerns this clonotype: This could be a read error, since a much larger clone is one nucleotide away. The rearrangement links TRBV6-6 to TRBJ2-7; 9 bases are a match to TRBD1. From germline, CDR1 is MNHNY and CDR2 SVGAGI (reference sequence). The CDR3 covers 15 residues. In nucleotides, the CDR3 is TGTGCCAGCACACAGGGGGCACGTCTCTCCTACAAGCAGTACTTC. As protein: CASTQGARLSYKQYF.

This clonotype appeared many times. The genes are TRBV11-2 and TRBJ2-2; D tentatively fits TRBD1 or TRBD2 (5 bases each). V was shortened by 5 bases and J by 5 bases, with 12 bases between the two germline ends. Germline V gene lookup returns CDR1 SGHAT and CDR2 FQNNGV. The CDR3 has 14 amino acids. CDR3 nucleotides: TGTGCCAGCAGCCGTTTCGGGACGACCGGGGAGCTGTTTTTT. Translated: CASSRFGTTGELFF.

As for this clonotype: With a much larger clone just one base away, this may be a read error. V and J are TRBV4-1 and TRBJ2-7; D possibly matches TRBD1 or TRBD2 (8 bases each). Germline CDR1 is MGHRA and CDR2 is YSYEKL. The CDR3 has 17 residues. Trimming took 4 bases from V and 3 from J, leaving 22 bases between them. Written as DNA, the CDR3 is TGCGCCAGCAGCCTCGCAGGGGGCGGGGGGCTTGTCTACGAGCAGTACTTC. This sequence encodes CASSLAGGGGLVYEQYF.

Concerning this clonotype: One end of the junction varies from germline; a read error may be responsible. V gene TRBV4-1 combines with J gene TRBJ2-3; D is undetermined. The CDR3 runs to 17 residues. CDR1 is MGHRA and CDR2 is YSYEKL in the germline V gene. The DNA for the CDR3 is TGCGCCAGGAGCCAAGAATTGTGGAGCGCGAGCACAGATACGCAGTATTTT. It translates to CARSQELWSASTDTQYF.

This clonotype was seen a few times. J is TRBJ1-4 and V is TRBV12-3 or TRBV12-4, with TRBD1 matching 12 bases. The J segment lost 8 bases and the V segment lost 6 bases, leaving 13 bases of the junction unmatched. This CDR3 has 17 amino acids. The CDR3 region is CASSTGGQGARREKLFF. The CDR3 nucleotides read TGTGCCAGCAGCACTGGGGGACAGGGGGCGCGTCGGGAAAAACTGTTTTTT.

The chain joins TRBV4-2 to TRBJ1-4; no reliable D call. CDR1 is LGHNA and CDR2 is YNFKEQ in the germline V gene. V lost 1 base and J lost 6, with 6 bases in between. The CDR3 runs 13 residues. Written as DNA, the CDR3 is TGTGCCAGCAGCCAAGGGTGGGATGAAAAACTGTTTTTT. It is translated as CASSQGWDEKLFF.

On this clonotype: The junction does not match germline at one end; this may be a read error. The chain joins TRBV6-6 to TRBJ1-3; D is ambiguous. The V gene's germline CDR1 is MNHNY and CDR2 SVGAGI (reference sequence). The CDR3 loop spans 17 amino acids. As DNA, the CDR3 is TGTGCCAGCAGTTATCCCCCGGCAAGTTTCTCTGGAGACACCATATATTTT. Its protein product is CASSYPPASFSGDTIYF.

This clonotype was seen only a few times. The genes are TRBV28 and TRBJ1-5, with no clear D. Germline V gene lookup returns CDR1 MDHEN and CDR2 SYDVKM. Trimming left V 3 bases short and J 0 bases short, with 9 bases between. The CDR3 is 15 residues long. DNA for the CDR3: TGTGCCAGCAGTTTTCCCGTGGATAGCAATCAGCCCCAGCATTTT. Its protein product is CASSFPVDSNQPQHF.

As for this clonotype: The junction shows a germline mismatch at one end, possibly a read error. The rearrangement uses TRBV6-5 and TRBJ2-3; 9 bases map to TRBD2. The CDR3 is made up of 19 amino acids. The germline V gene encodes CDR1 MNHEY and CDR2 SVGAGI. The chain's CDR3 is CAISDITSGYGSSPDTQYF. The CDR3 nucleotides are TGTGCCATCAGTGATATTACTAGCGGGTACGGGAGTAGCCCAGATACGCAGTATTTT.

This clonotype was counted many times. V gene TRBV12-3 or TRBV12-4 combines with J gene TRBJ1-5, with TRBD1 identical over 9 bases. Trimming removed 3 bases from V and 4 bases from J; junction bases left unmatched: 4. The CDR3 sequence is 15 residues long. The CDR3 loop is CASSFRGQGNQPQHF. Here the CDR3 DNA reads TGTGCCAGCAGTTTCCGCGGACAGGGGAATCAGCCCCAGCATTTT.

This clonotype has just a few counts. The chain employs TRBV5-6 and TRBJ1-4; D not resolved. Germline V gives CDR1 SGHDT, CDR2 YYEEEE. V was trimmed by 2 bases and J by 8 bases, leaving 7 bases between them. The CDR3 runs to 12 residues. This CDR3 reads CASSFRREKLFF. CDR3 bases: TGTGCCAGCAGCTTCCGGCGGGAAAAACTGTTTTTT.

The gene calls are TRBV28 and TRBJ2-2; unclear D gene. The germline V gene has CDR1 MDHEN and CDR2 SYDVKM. The CDR3 is 14 residues long. With 9 bases removed from V and 1 base from J, the gap between germline ends came to 12 bases. CDR3 in DNA: TGTGCCAGTTTGAAGCCCCTGAACACCGGGGAGCTGTTTTTT. This translates into CASLKPLNTGELFF.

This clonotype came up a few times. One junction end disagrees with the germline gene, perhaps due to a read error. The chain carries TRBV6-1 and TRBJ2-1; tentatively, D is TRBD1 (6 bases). Germline values: CDR1 MNHNS, CDR2 SASEGT. This CDR3 comprises 11 residues. CDR3 sequence: CASKYDRLFLF. CDR3 DNA: TGTGCCAGCAAATACGACAGGCTGTTCCTCTTC.

This chain joins TRBV7-9 and TRBJ2-3; 11 bases map to TRBD2. V dropped 4 bases and J dropped 2; count of bases not matched to a gene: 5. This CDR3 has 16 residues. Germline lookup yields CDR1 SEHNR and CDR2 FQNEAQ (reference sequence). The CDR3 loop is CASSSAGLAVTDTQYF. The CDR3, as DNA: TGTGCCAGCAGCTCCGCGGGACTAGCGGTCACAGATACGCAGTATTTT.

The V call is TRBV5-5, the J call TRBJ2-5; 9 nucleotides line up with TRBD1. CDR1 SGHKS and CDR2 YYEKEE come from the germline V gene (reference sequence). The junction had 6 bases not matched to a gene; V was cut back by 4 bases and J by 5 bases. The CDR3 loop spans 14 amino acids. CDR3: CASSGTGYGETQYF. DNA for the CDR3: TGTGCCAGCAGCGGGACAGGGTATGGGGAGACCCAGTACTTC.

This clonotype has more than one count but fewer than ten. A read error may be the cause here, since a much bigger clone is one base away. The gene calls are TRBV4-3 and TRBJ2-1, with a weak D call TRBD2 (6 bases). Trimming shortened V by 0 bases and J by 2 bases, and 20 bases separated the two germline ends. CDR1 is LGHNA and CDR2 is YSLEER in the germline V gene. This CDR3 is 19 amino acids long. CDR3 bases: TGCGCCAGCAGCCAAGATTATAGTAGCGGCGTTGGGGCCTACAATGAGCAGTTCTTC. The encoded protein is CASSQDYSSGVGAYNEQFF.

CDR3 in amino acids: CASSAVGQGFHEQYF. The CDR3 region has the DNA TGTGCCAGCAGCGCAGTAGGTCAGGGGTTCCACGAGCAGTACTTC. The rearrangement joins TRBV5-8 to TRBJ2-7; perhaps TRBD1 as D (6 bases). The CDR3 runs to 15 residues. V was shortened by 4 bases and J by 5 bases, with 19 bases between the two germline ends. CDR1 and CDR2 (germline): SGHTS, YDEGEE.

The V call is TRBV28, the J call TRBJ2-7, with TRBD1 identical over 9 bases. This CDR3 is built from 14 residues. V gave up 2 bases and J gave up 9 bases; unmatched junction bases: 8. Germline CDR1 is MDHEN and CDR2 is SYDVKM. In nucleotides, the CDR3 is TGTGCCAGCAGTTTAGGGGACAGGGACTGGGGGCAGTACTTC. It encodes CASSLGDRDWGQYF. The entire variable domain, with the rest obtained from reference TRBV28 and TRBJ2-7, is as follows: DVKVTQSSRYLVKRTGEKVFLECVQDMDHENMFWYRQDPGLGLRLIYFSYDVKMKEKGDIPEGYSVSREKKERFSLILESASTNQTSMYLCASSLGDRDWGQYFGPGTRLTVT.

The chain uses TRBV7-9 and TRBJ2-5; the match to TRBD1 covers 8 bases. In germline, CDR1 is SEHNR, CDR2 FQNEAQ (reference sequence). The CDR3 is 15 amino acids. V trimming: 4 bases; J trimming: 5 bases; junction bases outside the gene matches: 9. CDR3 in DNA: TGTGCCAGCAGCTCGAGCAGGGGGCGCCGTGAGACCCAGTACTTC. It translates to CASSSSRGRRETQYF.

Remarks on this clonotype: This sequence may be a read error, since a much larger clone differs from it by one base. The chain combines TRBV6-2 or TRBV6-3 with TRBJ2-3, with D tentatively TRBD2 (5 bases). Per the germline V gene, CDR1 is MNHEY and CDR2 is SVGEGT. CDR3 length equals 12 residues. CDR3 DNA sequence: TGTGCCAGCAGAATGGACTCAGATATGCAGTATTTT. Protein product: CASRMDSDMQYF.

Concerning this clonotype itself: Possible read error: a much larger clone is one base away. V usage is TRBV7-8 and J usage is TRBJ2-5; D may be TRBD2 (5 bases). The length of the CDR3 is 15 residues. Germline CDR1 is SGHVS and CDR2 is FQNEAQ. The V gene lost 8 bases and the J gene lost 3 bases, with 19 bases spanning the gap. DNA for the CDR3: TGTGCCAGCGGCTCGTCGAGAGGGTATGAAGAGACCCAGTACTTC. Encoded protein: CASGSSRGYEETQYF.

In this sample, this clonotype turned up a few times. V and J are TRBV30 and TRBJ2-7, with D uncertain. V shed 3 bases and J shed 5 bases, with 14 bases lying between them. The CDR3 has 13 residues. Germline lookup yields CDR1 GTSNPN and CDR2 SVGIG (reference sequence). As DNA, the CDR3 is TGTGCCTGGAGAGTAAATATTGACAACGAGCAGTACTTC. It yields the protein CAWRVNIDNEQYF.

As for this clonotype: The junction and the germline gene differ at one end; a read error may be behind it. The rearrangement links TRBV11-1 to TRBJ1-1; D gene unclear. This CDR3 spans 16 amino acids. Germline V gene sequence: CDR1 SGHAT, CDR2 FQDESV (reference sequence). The CDR3 DNA sequence: TGTGCCAGCATCTTAGGCCACCGGGTATTGAACACTGAAGCTTCCTTT. Amino acid sequence: CASILGHRVLNTEASF.

This clonotype has more than one count but fewer than ten. The chain couples TRBV7-8 to TRBJ2-5; D is possibly TRBD1 (6 bases). There are 13 residues in the CDR3. The V end lost 6 bases, the J end lost 5 bases, and 13 bases lay between the germline ends. Germline CDR1 SGHVS, CDR2 FQNEAQ. The CDR3 loop reads CASRADRPETQYF. The CDR3, as DNA: TGTGCCAGCAGAGCAGACAGGCCCGAGACCCAGTACTTC.

As for this clonotype: It may be a read error: a sequence one base away is much more abundant. The V gene is TRBV29-1, the J gene TRBJ1-2, with 8 bases that match TRBD1. This CDR3 has 17 amino acids. V shed 8 bases, J shed 8 bases, and the junction held 25 bases outside the gene matches. Germline-derived CDR1 and CDR2 are SQVTM and ANQGSEA. CDR3 residues: CSIVPRGQGSPSGGYTF. DNA for the CDR3: TGCAGCATCGTACCCCGAGGACAGGGTAGTCCCTCCGGGGGCTACACCTTC.

This clonotype was recorded a few times. This chain joins TRBV6-5 and TRBJ2-3; 8 bases line up with TRBD2. Germline assignment: CDR1 MNHEY and CDR2 SVGAGI. The CDR3 is 16 amino acids. J lost 2 bases, V lost 2 bases, and 6 bases had no gene match. For the CDR3, the DNA is TGTGCCAGCAGTTACACAGCGGGAGTGGTCACAGATACGCAGTATTTT. Translated, it gives CASSYTAGVVTDTQYF.

Details on this clonotype: The CDR3 ends on some other residue instead of the conserved phenylalanine or tryptophan, so this is likely a read error. The chain combines TRBV11-2 with TRBJ2-2; the D gene is possibly TRBD1 (6 bases). The CDR3 sequence is 16 residues long. V dropped 5 bases and J dropped 1 base, with 14 bases sitting between them. CDR1 is SGHAT and CDR2 is FQNNGV in the germline V gene. In nucleotides, the CDR3 is TGTGCCAGCAGCCCTAGACAGGCCGTGAACACCGGGGAGCTGTTTTAT. It codes for CASSPRQAVNTGELFY.

This clonotype turned up a few times. The V call is TRBV19, the J call TRBJ2-3; a weak D match, TRBD1 (6 bases). CDR3 length: 15 residues. Between the trimmed V and J ends, which lost 5 bases and 0 bases, there was a span of 12 bases. Germline CDR1 is LNHDA and CDR2 is SQIVND (reference sequence). The CDR3 DNA reads TGTGCCAGTAGTCCACAGACAGGAAGCACAGATACGCAGTATTTT. This codes for CASSPQTGSTDTQYF. Supplemented by reference TRBV19 and TRBJ2-3, the full variable domain reads DGGITQSPKYLFRKEGQNVTLSCEQNLNHDAMYWYRQDPGQGLRLIYYSQIVNDFQKGDIAEGYSVSREKKESFPLTVTSAQKNPTAFYLCASSPQTGSTDTQYFGPGTRLTVL.

This clonotype was counted only a few times. This rearrangement joins TRBV6-2 or TRBV6-3 to TRBJ1-2; 8 bases align to TRBD1. CDR1 is MNHEY, CDR2 SVGEGT, per germline. This CDR3 contains 16 residues. V lost 5 bases, J lost 2 bases, and 10 bases stayed unmatched. The CDR3 region has the DNA TGTGCCAGCAGTGGCCGACGGGACAGGAAAAACTATGGCTACACCTTC. This encodes CASSGRRDRKNYGYTF.

This clonotype has at least ten counts. This chain connects TRBV11-1 to TRBJ2-1; 12 bases fit TRBD2. This CDR3 has 17 amino acids. Germline V gives CDR1 SGHAT, CDR2 FQDESV (reference sequence). The trim removed 1 base at V and 1 base at J, leaving 2 bases unmatched. The CDR3 loop reads CASSLGGLAGSYNEQFF. CDR3 sequence (DNA): TGTGCCAGCAGCTTAGGAGGACTAGCGGGATCCTACAATGAGCAGTTCTTC.

About this clonotype itself: A much larger clone differs from this one at a single base, so this may be a read error. In DNA form, the CDR3 reads TGTGCCAGCACTAAACAGGACTCGAGGGCTTTCTTT. It is translated as CASTKQDSRAFF. V and J are TRBV6-2 or TRBV6-3 and TRBJ1-1, with D perhaps TRBD1 (5 bases). In germline, CDR1 is MNHEY, CDR2 SVGEGT. The CDR3 is made up of 12 amino acids. V was cut by 7 bases and J by 11 bases, with 17 bases left in between.

Remarks on this clonotype: A read error may be the cause here, since a much bigger clone is one base away. The CDR3 does not end in the conserved phenylalanine or tryptophan, so this is likely a read error. The chain is built from TRBV5-5 and TRBJ2-2; 7 bases are shared with TRBD1. The germline V gene has CDR1 SGHKS and CDR2 YYEKEE (reference sequence). The V and J ends lost 4 bases and 5 bases, in that order; junction bases with no gene match: 2. The CDR3 contains 13 residues. CDR3 nucleotide sequence: TGTGCCAGCAGCCCGGGACAGACCGGGGAGCTGTTTCTT. Translation gives CASSPGQTGELFL.